The 9 T cell receptor beta chains in this list originate from one sample, sequenced in a study of human T cells and chemical hapten exposure. One entry per CDR3 protein, called by TCRdb with MiXCR from the RACE reads. The data hold a few hundred thousand distinct CDR3 sequences, with more than 6.5% observed a single time. The sample's time point: pre-sensitization, week 0. Treatment of the sample: therapeutic diphenylcyclopropenone sensitization with weekly scalp DPC. The starting material was whole blood, obtained in connection with sensitization to the hapten diphenylcyclopropenone (DPC). All receptors derive from a woman aged 40 to 50 with alopecia areata. Some clones in this sample may be carry-over from other donors' samples.

This clonotype has a handful of counts. This chain joins TRBV20-1 and TRBJ2-7, with unresolved D. The ends were cut back, 4 bases at V and 2 bases at J, with 6 bases in the middle. This CDR3 contains 11 residues. The V gene's germline CDR1 is DFQATT and CDR2 SNEGSKA (reference sequence). The CDR3 sequence: CSAMSPYEQYF. The CDR3 coding sequence is TGCAGTGCTATGTCACCCTACGAGCAGTACTTC.

This clonotype was counted ten times or more. The chain carries TRBV25-1 and TRBJ1-2; 9 positions agree with TRBD1. Germline V lookup: CDR1 MGHDK, CDR2 SYGVNS. This CDR3 region has 13 residues. Trimming removed 7 bases from V and 7 bases from J; junction bases left unmatched: 7. CDR3 amino acids: CASTKQDRGGYTF. DNA of the CDR3: TGTGCCAGCACCAAACAGGACAGGGGTGGCTACACCTTC.

This CDR3 is CASSPWDRANEQYF. The CDR3 coding sequence is TGCGCCAGCAGCCCCTGGGACAGGGCCAACGAGCAGTACTTC. The chain uses TRBV5-1 and TRBJ2-7, with 9 bases matching TRBD1. The CDR3 length is 14 residues. V shed 4 bases and J 5 bases; nucleotides not matched to a gene: 7. The germline V gene has CDR1 SGHRS and CDR2 YFSETQ.

This clonotype has just a few counts. The rearrangement uses TRBV27 and TRBJ1-2; 7 bases line up with TRBD1. With 3 bases clipped from V and 3 bases from J, the junction kept 10 bases outside the gene matches. This CDR3 has 16 residues. The germline gives CDR1 MNHEY, CDR2 SMNVEV (reference sequence). The CDR3 loop reads CASSLGPGGVDYGYTF. CDR3 DNA: TGTGCCAGCAGTTTGGGGCCAGGGGGAGTAGACTATGGCTACACCTTC.

Comment on this clonotype: A junction boundary mismatches the germline segment, possibly from a read error. This chain uses TRBV7-8 with TRBJ2-5; D unresolved. Germline V CDR1 and CDR2: SGHVS, FQNEAQ. The CDR3 has 12 amino acids. The CDR3 DNA sequence: TGTGCCAGCAGCTTAGCAACGGTTGGAAGTTTCTTC. Its protein product is CASSLATVGSFF.

J is TRBJ2-7 and V is TRBV12-3 or TRBV12-4; 9 bases line up with TRBD2. The CDR3 has 14 amino acids. J lost 3 bases, V lost 3 bases, and 3 bases had no gene match. The CDR3: CASSFASGNYEQYF. CDR3 nucleotide sequence: TGTGCCAGCAGTTTTGCTAGCGGGAACTACGAGCAGTACTTC.

This clonotype has only a few counts. The chain carries TRBV27 and TRBJ1-6, with D possibly matching TRBD1 (6 bases). The germline V and J ends were trimmed by 7 bases and 7 bases, with 17 bases remaining between them. The germline gives CDR1 MNHEY, CDR2 SMNVEV (reference sequence). The CDR3 covers 15 residues. The CDR3 bases are TGTGCCAGCACCCCTGGTCCAGGGGTGAATTCACCCCTCCACTTT. It encodes CASTPGPGVNSPLHF.

This clonotype was recorded many times. The V and J genes are TRBV30 and TRBJ1-1; D call uncertain. The CDR3 has 14 residues. Trimming cost V 2 bases and J 2 bases, with 12 bases left between them. Germline V CDR1 and CDR2: GTSNPN, SVGIG (reference sequence). The CDR3 sequence is CAWSRTGSNTEAFF. In DNA, the CDR3 is TGTGCCTGGAGTAGGACGGGAAGTAACACTGAAGCTTTCTTT.

This sequence joins TRBV6-2 or TRBV6-3 and TRBJ2-7; perhaps TRBD1 as D (6 bases). Germline CDR1 reads MNHEY; CDR2 reads SVGEGT. Trimming removed 6 bases from V and 4 bases from J, with 16 bases in between. The CDR3 sequence is 14 residues long. The CDR3 DNA sequence: TGTGCCAGCAGGGAACAGGGAAGGTCGTACGAGCAGTACTTC. Protein: CASREQGRSYEQYF.